This record covers a single T cell receptor (beta chain). Its target is not known. Clones were read by immunoSEQ multiplex PCR, and TCRdb kept only the in-frame ones, dropping some. The data hold under 70,000 clones, with 70% to 90% observed a single time. The sample originates from a study of OX40 agonist ivuxolimab in advanced cancers. As for the study in general: Of the participants, over 30% had some prior anti-PD-1, anti-PD-L1 or anti-CTLA-4 therapy, which was allowed. Two patients with cutaneous melanoma and one with hepatocellular carcinoma, three in total, showed partial responses.

Whole-study results and caveats: Compared with CD4+, CD8+ T cells on average had more expanded clones.

The V gene lost 0 bases and the J gene lost 5 bases, with 0 bases spanning the gap. This CDR3 spans 11 amino acids. CDR1 SGHTA and CDR2 FQGNSA come from the germline V gene. The sequence was obtained from an adult with an advanced solid tumor such as melanoma, head and neck, liver or kidney cancer. This chain connects TRBV7-2 to TRBJ2-3; D is ambiguous. The source was CD4+ or CD8+ T cells sorted from blood, collected in a trial of the OX40 agonist ivuxolimab. The CDR3 nucleotides read TGTGCCAGCAGCTTAGCAGATACGCAGTATTTT. It is translated as CASSLADTQYF.